Listed below are T cell receptor beta chains from one sample, sequenced in a study of blood T cell repertoires in COVID-19. Assay: immunoSEQ multiplex PCR; the TCRdb copy retains only in-frame clones and omits some. Among about 320,000 clones listed, around 88% were seen once. Sequencing input: peripheral blood. Source of these receptors: a woman in her forties or fifties with acute or convalescent COVID-19. Both conserved end residues are part of each CDR3. D genes are given only for firm matches. Clone size is not always given. Where it is, it says once, few, many or a class for expanded clones.

J gene	D gene	CDR3 length	clone size	V gene	CDR3 DNA	CDR3 protein
TRBJ1-6	TRBD1	14	few	TRBV5-4	TGTGCCAGCAGCTTCGACAGGGATAATTCACCCCTCCACTTT	CASSFDRDNSPLHF
TRBJ2-1	TRBD1	15	.	TRBV6-6	TGTGCCAGCAGTTACTTGGGGACAGGGCCCAATGAGCAGTTCTTC	CASSYLGTGPNEQFF
TRBJ1-2	.	15	.	TRBV3-1/TRBV3-2	TGTGCCAGCAGCCATGCAGGGGAGGGTAACTATGGCTACACCTTC	CASSHAGEGNYGYTF
TRBJ1-1	.	11	.	TRBV2	TGTGCCAGCAGGAGAGCCTCTGAAGCTTTCTTT	CASRRASEAFF
TRBJ1-5	.	14	.	TRBV24-1	TGTGCCACCAGTGACCGACCGGGGGAAGGGCCCCAGCATTTT	CATSDRPGEGPQHF
TRBJ1-6	TRBD1	14	.	TRBV10-3	TGTGCCATCAATGGACAGGTTTATAATTCACCCCTCCACTTT	CAINGQVYNSPLHF
TRBJ1-1	.	13	.	TRBV18	TGTGCCAGCTCGTCTACAGTGAACACTGAAGCTTTCTTT	CASSSTVNTEAFF
TRBJ1-2	TRBD1	14	.	TRBV6-6	TGTGCCAGCAGGGGACAGGGCGAAAACTATGGCTACACCTTC	CASRGQGENYGYTF
TRBJ2-7	.	11	.	TRBV28	TGTGCCAGCAGTTATCGGTACGAGCAGTACTTC	CASSYRYEQYF
TRBJ1-2	TRBD1	12	.	TRBV2	TGTGCCAGCAGAGGAACAGGGGGAACCTACACCTTC	CASRGTGGTYTF
TRBJ1-4	.	14	.	TRBV30	TGTGCCTGGAGTGCCAGGGTGACTAATGAAAAACTGTTTTTT	CAWSARVTNEKLFF
TRBJ1-3	.	15	.	TRBV7-9	TGTGCCAGCAGCGCAACAGGGAACTCTGGAAACACCATATATTTT	CASSATGNSGNTIYF
TRBJ1-3	TRBD1	16	.	TRBV5-4	TGTGCCAGCAGCTGGGGACAGGGGGCGGCTGGAAACACCATATATTTT	CASSWGQGAAGNTIYF
TRBJ1-5	.	13	few	TRBV6-2/TRBV6-3	TGTGCCAGCACCCCAACGGGGGGTCAGCCCCAGCATTTT	CASTPTGGQPQHF
TRBJ2-1	TRBD1	16	.	TRBV24-1	TGTGCCACCAGTGACACGGAGAGAGGACAGGGCAATGAGCAGTTCTTC	CATSDTERGQGNEQFF
TRBJ1-2	TRBD1	15	once	TRBV24-1	TGTGCCACCAGTGTGGCAGGGGGCAGCGGCTATGGCTACACCTTC	CATSVAGGSGYGYTF
TRBJ2-1	TRBD2	15	.	TRBV19	TGTGCCAGTAAGAGCGGGGGGGTTCTCTACAATGAGCAGTTCTTC	CASKSGGVLYNEQFF
TRBJ2-7	.	15	.	TRBV7-3	TGTGCCAGCAGCTTAGGGACGGGACTTGTCTACGAGCAGTACTTC	CASSLGTGLVYEQYF
TRBJ1-1	.	14	.	TRBV3-1/TRBV3-2	TGTGCCAGCAGCCAAGGATTAAGACAGGCAGAAGCTTTCTTT	CASSQGLRQAEAFF
TRBJ2-1	TRBD2	16	.	TRBV7-9	TGTGCCAGCAGCCCACTAGCGGGAGTTACCTACAATGAGCAGTTCTTC	CASSPLAGVTYNEQFF
TRBJ2-1	.	14	.	TRBV10-3	TGTGCCATGAGGGGGGGGGAACCCTACAATGAGCAGTTCTTC	CAMRGGEPYNEQFF
TRBJ1-2	TRBD1	15	.	TRBV7-2	TGTGCCAGCACGATTCCAGGACAGGGGGTTTTCGGCTACACCTTC	CASTIPGQGVFGYTF
TRBJ1-4	TRBD1	14	.	TRBV29-1	TGCAGCGCCCCGTCCCCGGGACAGGGAGGAAAACTGTTTTTT	CSAPSPGQGGKLFF
TRBJ1-5	TRBD1	14	.	TRBV24-1	TGTGCCACCAGTGAGCCGACAGGGCAACAGCCCCAGCATTTT	CATSEPTGQQPQHF
TRBJ1-4	TRBD1	15	few	TRBV5-8	TGTGCCAGCAGCTCCGGGACAGGGGTGTATGAAAAACTGTTTTTT	CASSSGTGVYEKLFF
TRBJ2-2	.	16	.	TRBV3-1/TRBV3-2	TGTGCCAGCAGCCAGGTACCAGGGGAGGGCACCGGGGAGCTGTTTTTT	CASSQVPGEGTGELFF
TRBJ2-1	.	12	few	TRBV18	TGTGCCAGCTCACCCGGGCGGGATGAGCAGTTCTTC	CASSPGRDEQFF
TRBJ2-5	.	13	few	TRBV19	TGTGCCAGTAGTATACAAGAGGGAGAGACCCAGTACTTC	CASSIQEGETQYF
TRBJ2-1	.	14	.	TRBV30	TGTGCCTGGAGTGTACAGGAGGGGGCCCATGAGCAGTTCTTC	CAWSVQEGAHEQFF
TRBJ2-3	.	14	.	TRBV5-1	TGCGCCAGCAGCTTGGGAGGGCCCACAGATACGCAGTATTTT	CASSLGGPTDTQYF
TRBJ1-1	.	15	many	TRBV3-1/TRBV3-2	TGTGCCAGCAGCCATGTGCGACAGGTTCCCGCTGAAGCTTTCTTT	CASSHVRQVPAEAFF
TRBJ1-5	.	13	.	TRBV25-1	TGTGCCAGCAGTGGACAGCACAATCAGCCCCAGCATTTT	CASSGQHNQPQHF
TRBJ1-2	.	14	.	TRBV7-9	TGTGCCAGCAGGCCACTCCTGACAGCGCGTGGCTACACCTTC	CASRPLLTARGYTF
TRBJ2-1	.	12	.	TRBV7-2	TGTGCCAGCAGCTTAGCGAGCAATGAGCAGTTCTTC	CASSLASNEQFF
TRBJ1-4	TRBD1	17	.	TRBV9	TGTGCCAGCAGCGTAGGGATAGGCGGGACAGTTAATGAAAAACTGTTTTTT	CASSVGIGGTVNEKLFF
TRBJ1-6	TRBD1	20	.	TRBV5-1	TGCGCCAGCAGCTTGGACGCAGGGGGAGGCCTCTTCTCCTATAATTCACCCCTCCACTTT	CASSLDAGGGLFSYNSPLHF
TRBJ2-1	.	19	.	TRBV5-1	TGCGCCAGCAGCCCCCTGGGGGGGCCTTTGACTAGCTCCTACAATGAGCAGTTCTTC	CASSPLGGPLTSSYNEQFF
TRBJ1-2	TRBD1	14	.	TRBV5-4	TGTGCCAGCAGCCGACCAGGGGGGAACTATGGCTACACCTTC	CASSRPGGNYGYTF
TRBJ1-3	.	16	.	TRBV14	TGTGCCAGCAGCTCCCCGACAGGCCTCTCTGGAAACACCATATATTTT	CASSSPTGLSGNTIYF
TRBJ1-1	.	14	.	TRBV7-6	TGTGCCAGCAGCCGCATAGGAGGGAACACTGAAGCTTTCTTT	CASSRIGGNTEAFF
TRBJ1-2	.	14	.	TRBV19	TGTGCCAGTAGTAGAGTCGGTTATAACTATGGCTACACCTTC	CASSRVGYNYGYTF
TRBJ1-1	.	14	.	TRBV11-2	TGTGCCAGCAGCTTAGTGCCAGGAAGCACTGAAGCTTTCTTT	CASSLVPGSTEAFF
TRBJ1-2	.	14	.	TRBV15	TGTGCCACCAGCAGAGAGGGGGGTAACTATGGCTACACCTTC	CATSREGGNYGYTF
TRBJ2-5	.	12	.	TRBV6-5	TGTGCCAGCAGGGACAGTAGGGAGACCCAGTACTTC	CASRDSRETQYF
TRBJ2-3	TRBD2	15	.	TRBV27	TGTGCCAGCAGTTCCCTAGCGGGGGGGCTAAATACGCAGTATTTT	CASSSLAGGLNTQYF
TRBJ1-6	.	17	.	TRBV4-1	TGCGCCAGCAGCCAGAAGATATTGGGGGCAGATTATTCACCCCTCCACTTT	CASSQKILGADYSPLHF
TRBJ1-2	TRBD1	15	.	TRBV6-5	TGTGCCAGCCGCCGGGACAGGGAGGTATCCTATGGCTACACCTTC	CASRRDREVSYGYTF
TRBJ2-2	TRBD1	15	.	TRBV5-6	TGTGCCAGCAGCTTTCAGGGGGCGAACACCGGGGAGCTGTTTTTT	CASSFQGANTGELFF
TRBJ1-6	TRBD1	15	.	TRBV2	TGTGCCAGCAGCCCCACTGACAGGGGTAATTCACCCCTCCACTTT	CASSPTDRGNSPLHF
TRBJ1-1	.	12	.	TRBV25-1	TGTGCCAGCAAGCAGGGGAACACTGAAGCTTTCTTT	CASKQGNTEAFF